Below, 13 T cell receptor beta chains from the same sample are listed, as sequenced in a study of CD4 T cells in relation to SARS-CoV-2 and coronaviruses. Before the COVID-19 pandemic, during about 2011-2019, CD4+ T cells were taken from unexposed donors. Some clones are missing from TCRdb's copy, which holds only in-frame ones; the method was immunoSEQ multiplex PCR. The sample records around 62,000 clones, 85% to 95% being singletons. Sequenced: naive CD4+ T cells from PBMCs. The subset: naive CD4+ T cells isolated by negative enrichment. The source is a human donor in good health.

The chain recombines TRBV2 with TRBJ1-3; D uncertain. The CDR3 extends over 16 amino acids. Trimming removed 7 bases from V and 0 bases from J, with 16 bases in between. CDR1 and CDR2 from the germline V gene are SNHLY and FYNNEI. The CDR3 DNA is TGTGCCAGCAACCTAGACCGGACCTACTCTGGAAACACCATATATTTT. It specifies CASNLDRTYSGNTIYF.

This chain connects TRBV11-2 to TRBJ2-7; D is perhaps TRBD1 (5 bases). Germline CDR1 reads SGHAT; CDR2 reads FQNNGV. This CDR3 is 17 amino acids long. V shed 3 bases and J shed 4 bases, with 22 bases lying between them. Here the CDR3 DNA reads TGTGCCAGCAGCTTCCCCGGGTTGGGTCCTAAGGGGTACGAGCAGTACTTC. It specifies CASSFPGLGPKGYEQYF.

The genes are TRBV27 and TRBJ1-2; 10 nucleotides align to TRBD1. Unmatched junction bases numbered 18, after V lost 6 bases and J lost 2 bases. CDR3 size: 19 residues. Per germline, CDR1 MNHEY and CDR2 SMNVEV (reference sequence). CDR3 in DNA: TGTGCCAGCAGACTATTCGCCGGGACAGGGGCGACAGCCAACTATGGCTACACCTTC. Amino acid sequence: CASRLFAGTGATANYGYTF.

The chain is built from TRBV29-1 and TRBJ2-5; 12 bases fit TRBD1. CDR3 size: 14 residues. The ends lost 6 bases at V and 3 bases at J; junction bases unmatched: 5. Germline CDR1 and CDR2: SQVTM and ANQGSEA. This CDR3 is CSVRDRGREETQYF. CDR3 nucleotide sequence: TGCAGCGTCCGGGACAGGGGGCGCGAAGAGACCCAGTACTTC.

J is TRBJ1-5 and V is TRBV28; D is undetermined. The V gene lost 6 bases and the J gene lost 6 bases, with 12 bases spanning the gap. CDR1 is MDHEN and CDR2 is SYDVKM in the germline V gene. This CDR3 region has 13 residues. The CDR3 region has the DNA TGTGCCAGCAGACACTCCCCGGGTCAGCCCCAGCATTTT. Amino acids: CASRHSPGQPQHF.

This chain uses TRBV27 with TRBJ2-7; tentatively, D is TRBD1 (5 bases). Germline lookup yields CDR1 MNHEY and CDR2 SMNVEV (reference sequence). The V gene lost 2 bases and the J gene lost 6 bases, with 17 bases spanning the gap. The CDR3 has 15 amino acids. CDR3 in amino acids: CASSLRQGSLVEQYF. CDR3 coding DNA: TGTGCCAGCAGTTTAAGGCAGGGTAGTTTAGTCGAGCAGTACTTC.

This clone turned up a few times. CDR3 in DNA: TGTGCCAGCAGCTTGGGGGGCTCTGGGGCCAACGTCCTGACTTTC. Its translation is CASSLGGSGANVLTF. The V and J genes are TRBV5-4 and TRBJ2-6; D remains unclear. Trimming took 0 bases from V and 0 from J, leaving 4 bases between them. CDR3 length: 15 residues. Germline V gives CDR1 SGHNT, CDR2 YYREEE (reference sequence).

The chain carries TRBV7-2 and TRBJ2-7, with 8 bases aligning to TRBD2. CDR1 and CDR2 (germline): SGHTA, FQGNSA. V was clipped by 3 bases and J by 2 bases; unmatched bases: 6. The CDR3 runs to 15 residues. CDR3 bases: TGTGCCAGCAGCTTTGGGGCGGGAGGAACCTACGAGCAGTACTTC. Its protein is CASSFGAGGTYEQYF.

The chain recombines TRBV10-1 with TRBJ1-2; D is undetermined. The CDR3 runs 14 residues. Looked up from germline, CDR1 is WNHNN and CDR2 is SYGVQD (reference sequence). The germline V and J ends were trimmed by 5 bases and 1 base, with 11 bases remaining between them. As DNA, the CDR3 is TGCGCCAGCAGTCCGGACGGAATTAACTATGGCTACACCTTC. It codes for CASSPDGINYGYTF.

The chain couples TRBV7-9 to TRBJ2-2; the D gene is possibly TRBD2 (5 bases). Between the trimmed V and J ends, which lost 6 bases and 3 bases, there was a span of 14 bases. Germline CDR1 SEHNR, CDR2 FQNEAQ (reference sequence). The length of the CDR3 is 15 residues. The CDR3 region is CASRKSAGDTGELFF. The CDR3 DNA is TGTGCCAGCAGAAAGAGTGCCGGGGACACCGGGGAGCTGTTTTTT. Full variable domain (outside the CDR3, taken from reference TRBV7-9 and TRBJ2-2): DTGVSQNPRHKITKRGQNVTFRCDPISEHNRLYWYRQTLGQGPEFLTYFQNEAQLEKSRLLSDRFSAERPKGSFSTLEIQRTEQGDSAMYLCASRKSAGDTGELFFGEGSRLTVL.

The CDR3 spells CASSLGGALYEQYF. DNA for the CDR3: TGTGCCAGCAGTTTAGGGGGGGCTCTCTACGAGCAGTACTTC. The chain links TRBV28 to TRBJ2-7; D might be TRBD2 (7 bases). V lost 2 bases and J 3 bases, leaving 11 bases between the germline ends. The germline V gene has CDR1 MDHEN and CDR2 SYDVKM. The CDR3 contains 14 residues.

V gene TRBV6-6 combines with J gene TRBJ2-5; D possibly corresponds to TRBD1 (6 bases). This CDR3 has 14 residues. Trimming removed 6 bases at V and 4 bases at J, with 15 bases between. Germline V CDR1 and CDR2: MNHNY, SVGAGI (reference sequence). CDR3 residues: CASSSRTEAETQYF. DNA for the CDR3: TGTGCCAGCAGCTCAAGGACAGAAGCAGAGACCCAGTACTTC.

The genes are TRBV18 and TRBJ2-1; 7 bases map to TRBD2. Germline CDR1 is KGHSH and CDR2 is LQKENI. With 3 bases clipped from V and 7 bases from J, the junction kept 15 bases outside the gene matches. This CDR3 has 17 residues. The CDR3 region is CASSPISGRGASNEQFF. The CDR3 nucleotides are TGTGCCAGCTCACCGATTAGCGGGCGAGGGGCGTCTAATGAGCAGTTCTTC. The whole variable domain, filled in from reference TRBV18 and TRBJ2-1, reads NAGVMQNPRHLVRRRGQEARLRCSPMKGHSHVYWYRQLPEEGLKFMVYLQKENIIDESGMPKERFSAEFPKEGPSILRIQQVVRGDSAAYFCASSPISGRGASNEQFFGPGTRLTVL.